Shown below are 11 T cell receptor beta chains from a single sample sequenced in a study of post-analysis software for immune sequencing data. Notes on the study in general: With TRBV5-6, TRBV5-1 and TRBV20-1 included, about five TRBV segments were more frequent in patients than in controls.

Antigen specificity for these receptors is unknown. TCR beta cDNA libraries included unique molecular identifiers. TCRdb processed the PCR reads anew with MiXCR; each CDR3 protein has one entry. The table records approximately 690,000 distinct CDR3 sequences, about 60% of them present only once. The sample consisted of blood. The receptor set was obtained from a girl aged 2 to 9 with multiple sclerosis.

The genes are TRBV10-3 and TRBJ2-5; D possibly corresponds to TRBD1 (5 bases). Trimming pared 7 bases from V and 2 bases from J, leaving 14 bases between. The CDR3 length is 14 residues. The V gene's germline CDR1 is ENHRY and CDR2 SYGVKD. The CDR3 sequence is CAINPGFQQETQYF. DNA of the CDR3: TGTGCCATCAACCCAGGGTTCCAACAAGAGACCCAGTACTTC.

The J gene is TRBJ2-1, the V gene TRBV5-1; D may be TRBD1 (5 bases). The CDR3 contains 12 residues. The V gene's germline CDR1 is SGHRS and CDR2 YFSETQ. V shed 2 bases and J shed 15 bases, with 15 bases lying between them. CDR3 nucleotides: TGCGCCAGCAGCTTACCCCAGGGTGTCACGTTCTTC. It codes for CASSLPQGVTFF.

The chain has TRBV11-2 and TRBJ2-1, with a tentative D call TRBD2 (6 bases). Germline-derived CDR1 and CDR2 are SGHAT and FQNNGV. The length of the CDR3 is 18 residues. The V gene lost 4 bases and the J gene lost 0 bases, with 19 bases spanning the gap. The CDR3 bases are TGTGCCAGCAGCTCAAAGGCCTCCGTGACTAGCTCCTACAATGAGCAGTTCTTC. This sequence encodes CASSSKASVTSSYNEQFF.

The J gene is TRBJ2-1, the V gene TRBV5-8; D might be TRBD2 (6 bases). In germline, CDR1 is SGHTS, CDR2 YDEGEE. V was clipped by 1 base and J by 0 bases, with 17 bases between them. The CDR3 spans 18 residues. CDR3 amino acids: CASSLQFSGPSSYNEQFF. The CDR3, as DNA: TGTGCCAGCAGCTTGCAGTTTAGCGGACCTAGCTCCTACAATGAGCAGTTCTTC.

This rearrangement joins TRBV6-2 or TRBV6-3 to TRBJ1-1; the D gene is possibly TRBD1 (5 bases). CDR3 size: 14 residues. CDR1 is MNHEY and CDR2 is SVGEGT in the germline V gene. The V end was cut by 2 bases, the J end by 4 bases, with 11 bases between. The CDR3: CASSYIGGTTEAFF. The CDR3 DNA reads as TGTGCCAGCAGTTACATCGGGGGGACCACTGAAGCTTTCTTT.

The CDR3 DNA reads TGCAGTGTAGATCCTGGGAGGAACACTGAAGCTTTCTTT. Translation gives CSVDPGRNTEAFF. The chain combines TRBV20-1 with TRBJ1-1; no clear D. The CDR3 runs 13 residues. V gave up 7 bases and J gave up 1 base, with 13 bases separating them. Germline assignment: CDR1 DFQATT and CDR2 SNEGSKA (reference sequence).

The chain uses TRBV2 and TRBJ1-5; tentatively, D is TRBD1 (5 bases). Trimming pared 3 bases from V and 4 bases from J, leaving 10 bases between. The CDR3 has 14 amino acids. Germline V gene lookup returns CDR1 SNHLY and CDR2 FYNNEI. The CDR3 here is CASSEDMGNQPQHF. In DNA, the CDR3 is TGTGCCAGCAGTGAGGACATGGGTAATCAGCCCCAGCATTTT.

V and J are TRBV6-5 and TRBJ1-6; D gene ambiguous. Per germline, CDR1 MNHEY and CDR2 SVGAGI. There are 13 residues in the CDR3. V dropped 2 bases and J dropped 8 bases, with 7 bases sitting between them. The CDR3 loop reads CASSYVGYSPLHF. Here the CDR3 DNA reads TGTGCCAGCAGTTACGTCGGGTATTCACCCCTCCACTTT.

This clonotype was seen more than once but under ten times. The V call is TRBV27, the J call TRBJ2-1; 7 nucleotides align to TRBD2. There are 14 residues in the CDR3. V lost 6 bases and J lost 5; bases outside the gene matches: 7. Germline values: CDR1 MNHEY, CDR2 SMNVEV (reference sequence). As DNA, the CDR3 is TGTGCCAGCAGCAAGGCGGGGGTTAACAATGAGCAGTTCTTC. It is translated as CASSKAGVNNEQFF.

CDR3 in amino acids: CASSLYRRVGETQYF. CDR3 DNA: TGTGCCAGCAGTTTATACAGGCGGGTGGGGGAGACCCAGTACTTC. The chain has TRBV27 and TRBJ2-5; D possibly uses TRBD1 or TRBD2 (5 bases each). The V end lost 1 base, the J end lost 5 bases, and 14 bases lay between the germline ends. Per the germline V gene, CDR1 is MNHEY and CDR2 is SMNVEV (reference sequence). The CDR3 runs to 15 residues.

The rearrangement links TRBV12-3 or TRBV12-4 to TRBJ1-1, with no clear D. The length of the CDR3 is 13 residues. Trimming removed 3 bases at V and 2 bases at J, with 7 bases between. The CDR3 protein is CASSFLANTEAFF. CDR3 DNA: TGTGCCAGCAGTTTTCTGGCCAACACTGAAGCTTTCTTT.